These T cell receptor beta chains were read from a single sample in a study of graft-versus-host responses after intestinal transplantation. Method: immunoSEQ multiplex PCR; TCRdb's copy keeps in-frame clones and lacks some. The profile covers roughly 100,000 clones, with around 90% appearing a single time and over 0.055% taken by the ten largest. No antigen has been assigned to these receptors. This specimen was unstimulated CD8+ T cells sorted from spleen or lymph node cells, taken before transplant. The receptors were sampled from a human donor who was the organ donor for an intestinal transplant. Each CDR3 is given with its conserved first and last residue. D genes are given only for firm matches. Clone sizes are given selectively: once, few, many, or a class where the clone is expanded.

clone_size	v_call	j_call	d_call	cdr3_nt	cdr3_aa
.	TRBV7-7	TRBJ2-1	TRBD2	TGTGCCAGCAGCTTCCCTAAACTAGCGGGGGCCAGTAATGAGCAGTTCTTC	CASSFPKLAGASNEQFF
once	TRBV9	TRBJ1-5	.	TGTGCCAGCAGCGGGTCCGACAGGCCTAATCAGCCCCAGCATTTT	CASSGSDRPNQPQHF
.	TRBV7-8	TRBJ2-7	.	TGTGCCAGCAGCTTAGCGGGCTCGTCCTACGAGCAGTACTTC	CASSLAGSSYEQYF
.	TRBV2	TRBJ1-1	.	TGTGCCAGCGGCAGTCAGATAGGGGCTGAAGCTTTCTTT	CASGSQIGAEAFF
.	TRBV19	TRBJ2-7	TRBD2	TGTGCCAGTAGTATTCTAGGCCGGGAGGGCTCCTACGAGCAGTACTTC	CASSILGREGSYEQYF
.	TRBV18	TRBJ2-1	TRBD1	TGTGCCAGCTCACCACCCCGGGACAGGGTCTACAATGAGCAGTTCTTC	CASSPPRDRVYNEQFF
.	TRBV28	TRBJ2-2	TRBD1	TGTGCCAGCTACACCGCACCGGGACAGAGGGCCGGGGAGCTGTTTTTT	CASYTAPGQRAGELFF
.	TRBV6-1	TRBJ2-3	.	TGTGCCAGCTGGCAGGGGAATGCTAGCACAGATACGCAGTATTTT	CASWQGNASTDTQYF
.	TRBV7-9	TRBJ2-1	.	TGTGCCAGCAGTCTCCTAAGAGCGGCAATGGGCAATGAGCAGTTCTTC	CASSLLRAAMGNEQFF
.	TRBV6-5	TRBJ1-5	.	TGTGCCAGCAGCTCCCGTTTTAGTGATCAGCCCCAGCATTTT	CASSSRFSDQPQHF
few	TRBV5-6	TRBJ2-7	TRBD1	TGTGCCAGCAGCTTGGAGGACAGGGGGGAGCAGTACTTC	CASSLEDRGEQYF
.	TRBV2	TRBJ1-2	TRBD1	TGTGCCAGCAGTGACGTGACCGACAGGGCCTATGGCTACACCTTC	CASSDVTDRAYGYTF
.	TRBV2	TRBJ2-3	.	TGTGCCACCCGGACTGGCACAGATACGCAGTATTTT	CATRTGTDTQYF
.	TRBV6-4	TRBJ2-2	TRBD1	TGTGCCAGCGGGGGTGGGAAGGGGGCAAAAAAACACACCGGGGAGCTGTTTTTT	CASGGGKGAKKHTGELFF
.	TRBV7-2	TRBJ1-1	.	TGTGCCAGCACCCCGAGTTCTGGACAGATGAACACTGAAGCTTTCTTT	CASTPSSGQMNTEAFF
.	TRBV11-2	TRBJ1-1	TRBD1	TGTGCCAGCAGCTTAGGGGACAGTTTGAGCTACACTGAAGCTTTCTTT	CASSLGDSLSYTEAFF
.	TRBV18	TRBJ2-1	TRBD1	TGTGCCAGCTCACTTTACGACAGGGCCTACAATGAGCAGTTCTTC	CASSLYDRAYNEQFF
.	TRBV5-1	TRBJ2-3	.	TGCGCCAGCAGCTTGGGGTGGTCTGGGAGCCGGGATACGCAGTATTTT	CASSLGWSGSRDTQYF
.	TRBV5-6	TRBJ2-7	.	TGTGCCAGCAGCTTTTCGGGATCCGGGCAGTACTTC	CASSFSGSGQYF
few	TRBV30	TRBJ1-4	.	TGTGCCTGGAGTGTTGGTCAGGGGAATGAAAAACTGTTTTTT	CAWSVGQGNEKLFF
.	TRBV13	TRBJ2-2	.	TGTGCCAGCAGCCCCGGGAAGAACACCGGGGAGCTGTTTTTT	CASSPGKNTGELFF
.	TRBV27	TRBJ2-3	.	TGTGCCAGCAGGAACCGAAAAAAGGGAGCTAGGAGCCGGGCAGATACGCAGTATTTT	CASRNRKKGARSRADTQYF
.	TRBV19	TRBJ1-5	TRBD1	TGTGCCAGTAGAGGAGACAGGGTCGGATCCCATCAGCCCCAGCATTTT	CASRGDRVGSHQPQHF
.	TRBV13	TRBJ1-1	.	TGTGCCAGCAGCTTAGGGACAGTCAACACTGAAGCTTTCTTT	CASSLGTVNTEAFF
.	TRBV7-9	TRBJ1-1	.	TGTGCCAGCAGCTTGAGGGGGATCACTGATGAAGCTTTCTTT	CASSLRGITDEAFF
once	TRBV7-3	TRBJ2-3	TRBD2	TGTGCCAGCAGCAACAGCGGGAGGGCCCCAGATACGCAGTATTTT	CASSNSGRAPDTQYF
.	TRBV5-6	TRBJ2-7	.	TGTGCCAGCAGACCCACAGGGAGCTCCTACGAGCAGTACTTC	CASRPTGSSYEQYF